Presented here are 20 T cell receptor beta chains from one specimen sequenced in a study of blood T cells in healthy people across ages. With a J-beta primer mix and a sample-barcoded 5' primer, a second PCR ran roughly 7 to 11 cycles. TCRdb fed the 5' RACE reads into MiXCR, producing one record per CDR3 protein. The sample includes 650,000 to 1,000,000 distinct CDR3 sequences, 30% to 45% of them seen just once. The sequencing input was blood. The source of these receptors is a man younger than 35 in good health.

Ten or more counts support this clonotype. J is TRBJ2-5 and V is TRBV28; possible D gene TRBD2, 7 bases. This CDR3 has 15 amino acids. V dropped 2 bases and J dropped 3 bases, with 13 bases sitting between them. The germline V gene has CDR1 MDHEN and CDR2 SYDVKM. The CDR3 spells CASSLIPGGEETQYF. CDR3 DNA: TGTGCCAGCAGTTTAATCCCGGGGGGCGAAGAGACCCAGTACTTC.

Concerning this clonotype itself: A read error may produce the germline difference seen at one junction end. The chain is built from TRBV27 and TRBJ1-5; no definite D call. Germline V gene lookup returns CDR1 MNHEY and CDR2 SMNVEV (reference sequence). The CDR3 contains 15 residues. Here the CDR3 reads CASSPFAAKSQPQHF. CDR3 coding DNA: TGCGCCAGCAGTCCCTTTGCGGCAAAGAGTCAGCCCCAGCATTTT.

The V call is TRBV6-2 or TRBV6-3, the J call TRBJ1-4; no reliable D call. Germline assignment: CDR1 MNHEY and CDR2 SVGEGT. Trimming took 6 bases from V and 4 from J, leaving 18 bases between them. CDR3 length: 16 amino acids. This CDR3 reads CASSGRPTRINEKLFF. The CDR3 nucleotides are TGTGCCAGCAGCGGACGGCCGACGAGGATTAATGAAAAACTGTTTTTT.

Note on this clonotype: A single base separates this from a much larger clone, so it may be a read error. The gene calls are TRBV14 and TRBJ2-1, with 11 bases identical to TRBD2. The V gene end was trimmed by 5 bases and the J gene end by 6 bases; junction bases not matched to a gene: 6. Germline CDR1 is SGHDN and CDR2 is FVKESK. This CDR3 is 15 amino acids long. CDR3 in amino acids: CASSRLAGTCNEQFF. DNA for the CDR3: TGTGCCAGCAGCAGACTAGCGGGGACATGCAATGAGCAGTTCTTC.

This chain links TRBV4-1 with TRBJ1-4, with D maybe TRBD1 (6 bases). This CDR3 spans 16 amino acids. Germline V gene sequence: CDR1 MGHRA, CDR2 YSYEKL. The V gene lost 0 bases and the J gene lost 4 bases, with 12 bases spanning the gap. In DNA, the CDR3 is TGCGCCAGCAGCCAAGAGGAAAACAGGGATAATGAAAAACTGTTTTTT. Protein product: CASSQEENRDNEKLFF.

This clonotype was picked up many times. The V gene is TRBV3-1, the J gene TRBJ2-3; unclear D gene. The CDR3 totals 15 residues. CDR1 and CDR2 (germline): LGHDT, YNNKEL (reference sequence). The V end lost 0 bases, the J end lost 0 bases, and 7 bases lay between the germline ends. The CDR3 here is CASSQDAASTDTQYF. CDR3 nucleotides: TGTGCCAGCAGCCAAGATGCGGCTAGCACAGATACGCAGTATTTT.

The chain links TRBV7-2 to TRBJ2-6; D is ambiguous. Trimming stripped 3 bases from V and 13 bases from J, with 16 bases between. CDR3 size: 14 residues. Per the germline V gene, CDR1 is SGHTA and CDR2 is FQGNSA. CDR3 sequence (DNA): TGTGCCAGCAGCTTCGGAGACTCTCTTGGGGTCCTGACTTTC. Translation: CASSFGDSLGVLTF.

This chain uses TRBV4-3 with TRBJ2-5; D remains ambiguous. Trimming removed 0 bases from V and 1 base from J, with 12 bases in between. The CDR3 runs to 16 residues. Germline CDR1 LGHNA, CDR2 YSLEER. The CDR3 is CASSQDDGRIQETQYF. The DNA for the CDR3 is TGCGCCAGCAGCCAAGACGACGGCAGGATCCAAGAGACCCAGTACTTC.

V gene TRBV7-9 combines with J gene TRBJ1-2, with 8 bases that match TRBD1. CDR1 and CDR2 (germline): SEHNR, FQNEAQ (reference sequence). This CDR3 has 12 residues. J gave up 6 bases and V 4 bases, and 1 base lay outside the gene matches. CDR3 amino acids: CASSSQGDGYTF. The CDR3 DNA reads TGTGCCAGCAGCTCACAGGGGGATGGCTACACCTTC.

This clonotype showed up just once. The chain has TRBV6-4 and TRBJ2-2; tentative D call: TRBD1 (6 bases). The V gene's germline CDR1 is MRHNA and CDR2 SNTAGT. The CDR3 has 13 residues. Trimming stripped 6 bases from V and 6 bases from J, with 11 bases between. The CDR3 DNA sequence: TGTGCCAGCAGAGGGGGTTCGGCCGGGGAGCTGTTTTTT. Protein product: CASRGGSAGELFF.

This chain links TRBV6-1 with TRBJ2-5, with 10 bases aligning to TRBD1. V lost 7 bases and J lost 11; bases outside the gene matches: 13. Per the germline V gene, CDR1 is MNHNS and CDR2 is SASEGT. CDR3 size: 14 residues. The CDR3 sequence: CASTRDRGPNEQYF. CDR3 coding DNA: TGTGCCAGCACCCGGGACAGGGGACCGAATGAGCAGTACTTC.

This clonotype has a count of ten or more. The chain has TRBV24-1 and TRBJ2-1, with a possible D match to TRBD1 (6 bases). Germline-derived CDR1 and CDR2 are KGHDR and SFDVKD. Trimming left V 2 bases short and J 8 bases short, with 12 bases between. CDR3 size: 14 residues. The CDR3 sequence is CATSDYREKDEQFF. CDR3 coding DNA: TGTGCCACCAGTGATTACAGGGAAAAGGATGAGCAGTTCTTC.

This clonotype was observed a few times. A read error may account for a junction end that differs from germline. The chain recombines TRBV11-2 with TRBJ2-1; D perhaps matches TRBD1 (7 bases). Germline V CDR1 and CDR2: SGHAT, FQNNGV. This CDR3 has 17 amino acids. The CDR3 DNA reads TGTGACAGCAGCCTAAACCCAGGGGGGAGCTCCTACAATGAGCAGTTCTTC. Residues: CDSSLNPGGSSYNEQFF.

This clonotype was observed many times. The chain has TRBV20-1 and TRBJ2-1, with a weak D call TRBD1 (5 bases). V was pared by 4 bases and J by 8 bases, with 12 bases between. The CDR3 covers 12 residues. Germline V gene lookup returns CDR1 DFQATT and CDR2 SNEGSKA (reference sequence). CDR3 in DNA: TGCAGTGCTAAACTCAGGGTGCATGAGCAGTTCTTC. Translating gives CSAKLRVHEQFF.

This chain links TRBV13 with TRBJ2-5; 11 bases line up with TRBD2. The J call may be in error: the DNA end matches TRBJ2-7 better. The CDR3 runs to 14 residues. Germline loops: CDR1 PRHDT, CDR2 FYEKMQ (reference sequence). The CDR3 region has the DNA TGTGCCAGCAGCACGACTAGCGGGAACTACGAGCAGTACTTC. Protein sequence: CASSTTSGNYEQYF.

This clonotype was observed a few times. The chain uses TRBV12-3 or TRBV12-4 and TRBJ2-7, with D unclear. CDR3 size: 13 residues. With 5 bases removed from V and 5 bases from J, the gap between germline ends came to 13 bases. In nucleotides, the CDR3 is TGTGCCAGCAGTGTAGGAGTAGTGAACGAGCAGTACTTC. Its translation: CASSVGVVNEQYF.

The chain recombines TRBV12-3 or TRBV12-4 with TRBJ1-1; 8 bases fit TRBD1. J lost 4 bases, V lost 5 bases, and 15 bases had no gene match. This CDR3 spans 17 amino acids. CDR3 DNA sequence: TGTGCCAGCAGTGACCTGTGGACAGGGAATGCGGGCACTGAAGCTTTCTTT. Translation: CASSDLWTGNAGTEAFF.

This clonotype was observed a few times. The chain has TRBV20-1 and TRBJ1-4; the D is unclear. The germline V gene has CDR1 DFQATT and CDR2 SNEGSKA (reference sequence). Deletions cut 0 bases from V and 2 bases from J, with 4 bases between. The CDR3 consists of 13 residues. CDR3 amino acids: CSARDVTNEKLFF. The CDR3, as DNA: TGCAGTGCTAGAGATGTGACTAATGAAAAACTGTTTTTT.

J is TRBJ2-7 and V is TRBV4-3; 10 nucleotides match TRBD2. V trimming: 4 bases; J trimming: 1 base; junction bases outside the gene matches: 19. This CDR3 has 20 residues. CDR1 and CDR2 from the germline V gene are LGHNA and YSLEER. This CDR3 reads CASSRIIATSGCPESYEQYF. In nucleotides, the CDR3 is TGCGCCAGCAGCCGGATAATCGCGACTAGCGGGTGTCCAGAATCCTACGAGCAGTACTTC.

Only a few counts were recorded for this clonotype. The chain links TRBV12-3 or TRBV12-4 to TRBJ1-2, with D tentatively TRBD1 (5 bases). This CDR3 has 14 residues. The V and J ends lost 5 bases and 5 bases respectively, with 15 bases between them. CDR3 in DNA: TGTGCCAGCAGTGTGGGAGGGGTGGGGTATGGCTACACCTTC. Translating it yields CASSVGGVGYGYTF.